This TCR beta chain came from a study of T cells after yellow fever vaccination. From germline, CDR1 is SGHTA and CDR2 FQGNSA. This CDR3 region has 16 residues. V gave up 5 bases and J gave up 3 bases; unmatched junction bases: 9. There are a few counts of this clonotype. TCRdb recomputed calls from the 5' RACE reads with MiXCR, one row per CDR3 protein. The table has more than 450,000 distinct CDR3 sequences, 20% to 25% seen once. This sequence was found in a man between 18 and 35 years old who received the YFV17D yellow fever vaccine. V usage is TRBV7-2 and J usage is TRBJ2-7; TRBD2 agrees at 11 bases. The sample consisted of PBMCs, taken roughly 20 days after the first yellow fever vaccination. Here the CDR3 DNA reads TGTGCCAGCAGCCTCCAGACTAGCGGGACCAACTACGAGCAGTACTTC. This translates into CASSLQTSGTNYEQYF.